A selection of T cell receptor beta chains follows, all from one sample in a study of persistence of HIV-infected CD4 T cells. What these receptors recognize is not known. The assay was immunoSEQ multiplex PCR, and TCRdb's table has in-frame clones only and misses some. Among 50,000 or so clones listed, over 70% were seen once. The specimen comprised CD4+ T cells sorted from PBMCs after roughly 17-hour stimulation, sampled from a patient who received antiretroviral therapy. The receptors derive from an adult man with HIV who was CMV-seropositive. The CDR3 runs from the conserved cysteine through the conserved F or W. Fields, in order: J gene, V gene, D gene, clone size, CDR3 protein, CDR3 DNA. A D gene is named only where the DNA matches it firmly. Size tells how often a clone was seen (once, few, many) or the class of an expanded clone, and some rows leave it out.

>TRBJ1-1|TRBV10-3|NA|NA
CAIREGNTEAFF
TGTGCCATCAGGGAAGGGAACACTGAAGCTTTCTTT
>TRBJ2-2|TRBV27|TRBD1|NA
CASSFRTGGSWNTGELFF
TGTGCCAGCAGTTTCCGGACAGGGGGGTCATGGAACACCGGGGAGCTGTTTTTT
>TRBJ2-1|TRBV7-2|TRBD2|once
CASSSQPGLAGSEQFF
TGTGCCAGCAGCTCCCAACCGGGACTAGCGGGAAGTGAGCAGTTCTTC
>TRBJ2-2|TRBV5-6|NA|few
CASSLSRAGELFF
TGTGCCAGCAGCTTATCCCGGGCCGGGGAGCTGTTTTTT
>TRBJ1-1|TRBV30|NA|NA
CAWSASRVRGNTEAFF
TGTGCCTGGAGTGCCTCGCGAGTGCGAGGGAACACTGAAGCTTTCTTT
>TRBJ1-2|TRBV19|NA|NA
CASSIDYTRALHGYTF
TGTGCCAGTAGTATAGATTATACTCGGGCCCTCCATGGCTACACCTTC
>TRBJ2-1|TRBV9|NA|NA
CASSVGTPSSYNEQFF
TGTGCCAGCAGCGTAGGGACTCCTAGCTCCTACAATGAGCAGTTCTTC
>TRBJ1-2|TRBV16|NA|NA
CASSQWSYGYTF
TGTGCCAGCAGCCAATGGTCCTATGGCTACACCTTC
>TRBJ2-2|TRBV19|TRBD2|NA
CASRSGSGRAGELFF
TGTGCCAGTAGGTCCGGGAGCGGGAGGGCCGGGGAGCTGTTTTTT
>TRBJ1-5|TRBV5-5|NA|NA
CASSLFGGFGNQPQHF
TGTGCCAGCAGCTTGTTCGGGGGTTTTGGCAATCAGCCCCAGCATTTT
>TRBJ1-5|TRBV19|NA|NA
CASSTGAYSNQPQHF
TGTGCCAGTAGTACAGGGGCCTATAGCAATCAGCCCCAGCATTTT
>TRBJ2-6|TRBV5-4|TRBD1|NA
CASSSPTGSGANVLTF
TGTGCCAGCAGCTCCCCGACAGGGTCTGGGGCCAACGTCCTGACTTTC
>TRBJ2-2|TRBV19|NA|medium-sized
CASSIGRVGTGELFF
TGTGCCAGTAGTATTGGCAGGGTAGGCACCGGGGAGCTGTTTTTT
>TRBJ1-5|TRBV5-8|NA|NA
CASSLVTGYRHF
TGTGCCAGCAGCTTGGTAACAGGGTACAGGCATTTT
>TRBJ2-5|TRBV28|TRBD2|NA
CASRDSGGGKETQYF
TGTGCCAGCCGGGATAGCGGGGGGGGAAAAGAGACCCAGTACTTC
>TRBJ2-1|TRBV19|NA|NA
CASSIAEMGYNEQFF
TGTGCCAGTAGTATTGCAGAGATGGGCTACAATGAGCAGTTCTTC
>TRBJ1-1|TRBV29-1|TRBD1|NA
CSVRTGGNTEAFF
TGCAGCGTTAGGACAGGGGGCAACACTGAAGCTTTCTTT
>TRBJ1-6|TRBV6-5|TRBD1|NA
CASIPTGSAPLHF
TGTGCCAGCATTCCGACAGGGTCGGCACCCCTCCACTTT
>TRBJ1-1|TRBV5-1|NA|NA
CASSLDGGTEAFF
TGCGCCAGCAGCTTGGACGGGGGGACTGAAGCTTTCTTT
>TRBJ2-3|TRBV6-2/TRBV6-3|NA|NA
CASSYSTRTDTQYF
TGTGCCAGCAGTTACTCGACCCGCACAGATACGCAGTATTTT
>TRBJ2-1|TRBV6-5|TRBD2|NA
CASSYTGLAGVEQFF
TGTGCCAGCAGTTATACCGGCCTAGCGGGAGTTGAGCAGTTCTTC
>TRBJ2-1|TRBV6-2/TRBV6-3|TRBD2|few
CASSYSPTSGIYNEQFF
TGTGCCAGCAGTTACTCCCCGACTAGCGGAATTTACAATGAGCAGTTCTTC
>TRBJ1-6|TRBV12-3/TRBV12-4|NA|NA
CASSPGVLPLHF
TGTGCCAGCAGCCCAGGGGTTTTACCCCTCCACTTT
>TRBJ1-2|TRBV6-4|TRBD1|NA
CASRPGTGGAYGYTF
TGTGCCAGCAGACCCGGGACAGGGGGTGCCTATGGCTACACCTTC
>TRBJ1-2|TRBV7-6|NA|NA
CASSPTGLTPGYTF
TGTGCCAGCAGCCCCACAGGGTTAACACCTGGCTACACCTTC
>TRBJ1-2|TRBV5-4|NA|NA
CASSLAGINYGYTF
TGTGCCAGCAGCTTGGCCGGCATTAACTATGGCTACACCTTC
>TRBJ1-2|TRBV18|TRBD1|few
CASSPDRASNYGYTF
TGTGCCAGCTCTCCAGACAGGGCTTCTAACTATGGCTACACCTTC
>TRBJ2-5|TRBV4-1|NA|NA
CASSHSPWGTVETQYF
TGCGCCAGCAGCCACTCCCCATGGGGGACGGTAGAGACCCAGTACTTC
>TRBJ1-1|TRBV10-2|NA|NA
CASKQGQGYTEAFF
TGCGCCAGCAAGCAGGGTCAGGGGTACACTGAAGCTTTCTTT
>TRBJ2-1|TRBV20-1|NA|NA
CSARAGPGVFF
TGCAGTGCTAGAGCAGGGCCTGGGGTGTTCTTC
>TRBJ2-2|TRBV6-1|TRBD1|NA
CASSERTGGGPGELFF
TGTGCCAGCAGTGAAAGAACAGGGGGCGGGCCCGGGGAGCTGTTTTTT
>TRBJ2-2|TRBV3-1/TRBV3-2|TRBD1|NA
CASSQPGQGFPGELFF
TGTGCCAGCAGCCAACCGGGACAGGGATTCCCCGGGGAGCTGTTTTTT
>TRBJ1-5|TRBV6-1|TRBD1|few
CASSEDRAGGQPQHF
TGTGCCAGCAGTGAGGATCGGGCAGGGGGCCAGCCCCAGCATTTT
>TRBJ1-2|TRBV7-6|NA|few
CASSLDGWGNGYTF
TGTGCCAGCAGCTTAGACGGGTGGGGAAATGGCTACACCTTC
>TRBJ2-7|TRBV10-3|NA|NA
CAISEFGKGEFGYEQYF
TGTGCCATCAGTGAGTTTGGAAAGGGGGAGTTCGGCTACGAGCAGTACTTC
>TRBJ1-1|TRBV30|NA|NA
CAWKVQMNTEAFF
TGTGCCTGGAAAGTACAGATGAACACTGAAGCTTTCTTT
>TRBJ1-6|TRBV5-4|NA|few
CASSIENNSPLHF
TGTGCCAGCAGCATTGAGAATAATTCACCCCTCCACTTT
>TRBJ1-1|TRBV6-5|NA|NA
CASSYSWDGDTEAFF
TGTGCCAGCAGTTACTCGTGGGACGGAGACACTGAAGCTTTCTTT
>TRBJ1-6|TRBV6-5|TRBD1|medium-sized
CAIRRTGQVNSPLHF
TGTGCCATCCGGCGGACGGGACAGGTCAATTCACCCCTCCACTTT
>TRBJ1-6|TRBV30|NA|NA
CAWGYENSPLHF
TGTGCCTGGGGCTACGAGAATTCACCCCTCCACTTT
>TRBJ1-2|TRBV5-1|NA|few
CASRQDRLRAYGYTF
TGCGCCAGCAGACAGGACAGATTAAGGGCCTATGGCTACACCTTC
>TRBJ2-3|TRBV25-1|NA|once
CASSAPGGSDTQYF
TGTGCCAGCAGCGCCCCCGGAGGTTCAGATACGCAGTATTTT
>TRBJ2-7|TRBV6-2/TRBV6-3|TRBD2|NA
CASSYPEFLAGEVTEQYF
TGTGCCAGCAGTTACCCCGAGTTCCTAGCGGGAGAAGTAACTGAGCAGTACTTC
>TRBJ1-3|TRBV7-2|NA|NA
CASSLVLRAGNTIYF
TGTGCCAGCAGCTTAGTCCTCCGCGCTGGAAACACCATATATTTT
>TRBJ1-2|TRBV11-2|TRBD1|NA
CASSLGGTGKNYGYTF
TGTGCCAGCAGCTTAGGGGGGACAGGGAAGAACTATGGCTACACCTTC
>TRBJ2-2|TRBV6-2/TRBV6-3|TRBD2|once
CASSFGLAANTGELFF
TGTGCCAGCAGTTTCGGACTAGCGGCGAACACCGGGGAGCTGTTTTTT
>TRBJ2-7|TRBV24-1|TRBD1|NA
CATSDGTGPQYF
TGTGCCACCAGTGATGGGACAGGGCCGCAGTACTTC
>TRBJ1-6|TRBV6-5|NA|NA
CASSYQPSYNSPLHF
TGTGCCAGCAGTTACCAGCCGTCCTATAATTCACCCCTCCACTTT
>TRBJ2-1|TRBV9|TRBD2|once
CASSLSPSGVYNEQFF
TGTGCCAGCAGCCTCTCCCCCAGCGGGGTTTACAATGAGCAGTTCTTC
>TRBJ2-3|TRBV29-1|NA|NA
CSGGVGDTQYF
TGCAGCGGTGGGGTAGGAGATACGCAGTATTTT
>TRBJ2-7|TRBV25-1|NA|NA
CASSEGPYEQYF
TGTGCCAGCAGTGAAGGGCCTTACGAGCAGTACTTC
>TRBJ1-5|TRBV30|NA|NA
CAWSVQTAWGPQHF
TGTGCCTGGAGTGTCCAGACAGCATGGGGGCCCCAGCATTTT
>TRBJ2-3|TRBV7-9|NA|NA
CASSLDRNTDTQYF
TGTGCCAGCAGCTTAGACAGGAACACAGATACGCAGTATTTT
>TRBJ2-7|TRBV30|NA|NA
CAWSRGRFSSYEQYF
TGTGCCTGGAGTAGGGGCAGGTTCAGCTCCTACGAGCAGTACTTC
>TRBJ1-1|TRBV7-2|NA|NA
CASSQRGVGKNTEAFF
TGTGCCAGCAGCCAAAGGGGCGTCGGAAAAAACACTGAAGCTTTCTTT
>TRBJ2-1|TRBV18|NA|few
CASSPSYNEQFF
TGTGCCAGCTCACCATCCTACAATGAGCAGTTCTTC